This T cell receptor beta chain was captured by sequencing in a study of CD8 T cells in Susac syndrome. The germline V gene has CDR1 MNHEY and CDR2 SMNVEV (reference sequence). This CDR3 comprises 13 residues. Trimming removed 6 bases from V and 4 bases from J, with 9 bases in between. Random hexamers primed reverse transcription of about 0.45 to 1 ug RNA. Across 54 Vbeta and 13 Jbeta, immunoSEQ multiplex PCR amplified TCR beta CDR3. TCRdb ran MiXCR on the immunoSEQ multiplex PCR reads and lists one entry per CDR3 protein. Here the sample spans roughly 130,000 distinct CDR3 sequences, nearly 95% being singletons. High-throughput TCR beta sequencing covered peripheral CD8+ and CD4+ T cells.

The receptor was derived from a human donor in good health. The chain has TRBV27 and TRBJ2-2; D is ambiguous. The specimen sequenced was CD4+ T cells from PBMCs. The CDR3 loop reads CASRRMGTGELFF. CDR3 nucleotides: TGTGCCAGCAGGCGTATGGGCACCGGGGAGCTGTTTTTT.